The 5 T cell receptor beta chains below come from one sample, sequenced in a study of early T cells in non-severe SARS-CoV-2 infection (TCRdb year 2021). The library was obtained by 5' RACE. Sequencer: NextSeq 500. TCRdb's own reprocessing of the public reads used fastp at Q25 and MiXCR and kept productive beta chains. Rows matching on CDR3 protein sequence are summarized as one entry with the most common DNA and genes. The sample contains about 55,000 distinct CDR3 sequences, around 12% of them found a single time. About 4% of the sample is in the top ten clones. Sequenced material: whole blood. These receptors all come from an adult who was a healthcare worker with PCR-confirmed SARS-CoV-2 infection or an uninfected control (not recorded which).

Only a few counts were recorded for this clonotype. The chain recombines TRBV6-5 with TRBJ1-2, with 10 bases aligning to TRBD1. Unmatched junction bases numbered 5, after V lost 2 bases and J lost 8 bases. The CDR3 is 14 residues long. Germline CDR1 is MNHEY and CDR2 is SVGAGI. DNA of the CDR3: TGTGCCAGCAGTTACACAGGACAGGGGGGAGGCTACACCTTC. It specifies CASSYTGQGGGYTF.

CDR3 DNA sequence: TGTGCCAGCAGTTCACAGGGGGCGGGCACCGGGGAGCTGTTTTTT. Protein: CASSSQGAGTGELFF. The chain uses TRBV28 and TRBJ2-2; 9 bases are shared with TRBD1. CDR1 and CDR2 (germline): MDHEN, SYDVKM. This CDR3 comprises 15 residues. V dropped 4 bases and J dropped 4; count of bases not matched to a gene: 4.

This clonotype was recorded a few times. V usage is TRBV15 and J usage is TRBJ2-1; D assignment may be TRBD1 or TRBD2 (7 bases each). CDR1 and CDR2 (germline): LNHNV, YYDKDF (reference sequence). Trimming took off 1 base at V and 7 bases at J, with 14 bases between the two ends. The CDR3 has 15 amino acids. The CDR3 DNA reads TGTGCCACCAGCAGAGTCAGGGGGGGTTCGAATGAGCAGTTCTTC. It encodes CATSRVRGGSNEQFF.

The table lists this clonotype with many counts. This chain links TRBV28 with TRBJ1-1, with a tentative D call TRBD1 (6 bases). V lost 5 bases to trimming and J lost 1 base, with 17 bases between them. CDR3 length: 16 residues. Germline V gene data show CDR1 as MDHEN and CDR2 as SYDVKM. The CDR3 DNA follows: TGTGCCAGCAGTCCTGGAGCAGGGGCTTGGAACACTGAAGCTTTCTTT. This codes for CASSPGAGAWNTEAFF.

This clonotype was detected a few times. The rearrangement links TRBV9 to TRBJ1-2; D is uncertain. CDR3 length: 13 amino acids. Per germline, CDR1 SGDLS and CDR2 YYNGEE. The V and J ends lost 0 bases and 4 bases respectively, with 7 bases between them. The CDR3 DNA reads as TGTGCCAGCAGCGTAGACGGGCGCTATGGCTACACCTTC. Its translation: CASSVDGRYGYTF.